What follows describes a single T cell receptor beta chain. The data originate from a study of shared clonotypes between healthy human individuals. Profiling relied on immunoSEQ multiplex PCR, and the TCRdb table lists in-frame clones only, not all of them. The sample has about 1.5 million clones; roughly 95% are singletons. CDR3 length: 16 residues. The V gene's germline CDR1 is MNHEY and CDR2 SMNVEV (reference sequence). V lost 4 bases, J lost 5 bases, and 10 bases stayed unmatched. This chain links TRBV27 with TRBJ2-5, with 10 bases that match TRBD2. This receptor was taken from a man younger than 40 in good health. What was sequenced was naive CD4+ T cells sorted from blood. As for subset: CD45RA+ positively selected. CDR3 region: CASSSSRLAGRETQYF. As DNA, the CDR3 is TGTGCCAGCAGTTCCAGTCGACTAGCGGGTAGGGAGACCCAGTACTTC.